One and the same sample provided the 5 T cell receptor beta chains below, sequenced in a study of spatial heterogeneity in lung cancer. TCRdb itself ran the 5' RACE reads through MiXCR, one entry per CDR3 protein. This table has approximately 52,000 distinct CDR3 sequences, more than 6.5% appearing once. The sample's time point: sample taken at primary tumor resection. The authors sequenced whole RNA from tumor, nontumor lung or frozen PBMC without sorting. The sequences come from PBMCs, collected at surgery. These receptors all come from a female donor with early-stage non-small cell lung cancer.

This clonotype was counted ten times or more. V and J are TRBV12-3 or TRBV12-4 and TRBJ1-1; unclear D gene. This CDR3 has 12 amino acids. The V end lost 5 bases, the J end lost 3 bases, and 7 bases lay between the germline ends. CDR3 DNA sequence: TGTGCCAGCAGTCTACTAGACACTGAAGCTTTCTTT. This gives the protein CASSLLDTEAFF.

This clonotype was picked up many times. V usage is TRBV6-4 and J usage is TRBJ1-1, with D possibly TRBD1 on 5 matching bases. The CDR3 consists of 13 residues. The V and J ends lost 5 bases and 3 bases respectively, with 10 bases between them. Germline assignment: CDR1 MRHNA and CDR2 SNTAGT. The CDR3 loop reads CASSSEGHTEAFF. The CDR3 bases are TGTGCCAGCAGTTCTGAGGGGCACACTGAAGCTTTCTTT.

There are many counts of this clonotype. The V call is TRBV7-2, the J call TRBJ2-3; D possibly corresponds to TRBD1 (5 bases). The germline V and J ends were trimmed by 3 bases and 1 base, with 11 bases remaining between them. There are 15 residues in the CDR3. Germline V gives CDR1 SGHTA, CDR2 FQGNSA. CDR3 in DNA: TGTGCCAGCAGCTTGACAGTACACCGCACAGATACGCAGTATTTT. Translation gives CASSLTVHRTDTQYF.

In its sample, this clonotype was seen many times. In DNA form, the CDR3 reads TGTGCCAGCAGCCAGACCACGGGGGCGACTAACTATGGCTACACCTTC. Translation gives CASSQTTGATNYGYTF. This chain uses TRBV14 with TRBJ1-2; D is perhaps TRBD1 (6 bases). V lost 3 bases to trimming and J lost 0 bases, with 14 bases between them. Germline V CDR1 and CDR2: SGHDN, FVKESK. The CDR3 is made up of 16 amino acids.

The chain carries TRBV6-4 and TRBJ1-2, with TRBD1 matching 8 bases. Germline trimming cut 5 bases from V and 8 bases from J; bases unmatched to any gene: 7. CDR1 is MRHNA and CDR2 is SNTAGT in the germline V gene. The CDR3 runs to 13 residues. CDR3 sequence reads: CASSPTGESGYTF. DNA for the CDR3: TGTGCCAGCAGTCCGACAGGGGAAAGCGGCTACACCTTC.